This T cell receptor beta chain is from a study of T cells in narcolepsy. Trimming pared 4 bases from V and 4 bases from J, leaving 20 bases between. Germline V gene lookup returns CDR1 SGHNT and CDR2 YYREEE (reference sequence). The CDR3 length is 16 residues. General study findings and limits: HCRT-specific and TRIB2-specific autoreactive clonotypes appeared among same-patient CSF and blood CD4+ clonotypes. In some patient and control memory CD4+ samples, autoreactive clones were absent. Autoreactive clonotypes reportedly recurred in blood of same and different patients, not controls.

This clone has only a few counts. Antigen: not known. Profiled with immunoSEQ multiplex PCR; TCRdb holds only in-frame clones, not every one. The sample comprises 20,000 to 25,000 clones, approximately 85% of which are singletons, and 10% rests with the top ten. Sequencing was carried out using memory (CD45RA-) CD4+ T cells from blood. The V call is TRBV5-4, the J call TRBJ2-5, with D possibly being TRBD2 (7 bases). The sequence was collected from a human donor in good health. The CDR3 region is CASSPRIGGPRETQYF. DNA for the CDR3: TGTGCCAGCAGCCCGAGAATCGGGGGGCCGCGAGAGACCCAGTACTTC.